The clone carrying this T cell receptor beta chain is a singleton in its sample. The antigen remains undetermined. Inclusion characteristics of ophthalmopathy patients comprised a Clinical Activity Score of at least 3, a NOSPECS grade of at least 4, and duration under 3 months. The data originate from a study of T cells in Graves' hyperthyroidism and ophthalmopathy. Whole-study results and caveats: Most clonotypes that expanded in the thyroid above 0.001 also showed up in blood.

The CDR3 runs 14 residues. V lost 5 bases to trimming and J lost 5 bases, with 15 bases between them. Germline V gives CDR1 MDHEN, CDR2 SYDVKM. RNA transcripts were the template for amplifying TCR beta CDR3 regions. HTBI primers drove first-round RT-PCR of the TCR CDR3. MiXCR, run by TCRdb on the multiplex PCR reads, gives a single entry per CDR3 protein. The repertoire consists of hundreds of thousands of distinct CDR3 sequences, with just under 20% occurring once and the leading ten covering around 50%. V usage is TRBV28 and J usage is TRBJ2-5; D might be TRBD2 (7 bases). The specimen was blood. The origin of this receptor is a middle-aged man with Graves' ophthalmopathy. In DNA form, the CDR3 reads TGTGCCAGCAGTAGGGGGGGGCGTTTGGAGACCCAGTACTTC. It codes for CASSRGGRLETQYF.